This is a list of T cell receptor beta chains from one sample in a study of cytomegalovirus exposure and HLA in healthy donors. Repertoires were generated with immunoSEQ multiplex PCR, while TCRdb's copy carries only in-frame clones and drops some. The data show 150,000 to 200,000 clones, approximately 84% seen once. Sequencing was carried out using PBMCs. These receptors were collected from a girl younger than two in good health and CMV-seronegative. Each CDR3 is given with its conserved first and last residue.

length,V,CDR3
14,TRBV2,CASTLEQGSTEAFF
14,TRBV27,CASSLGVGGEKLFF
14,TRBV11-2,CASSLELSGQPQHF
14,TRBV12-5,CASGLAGTRQPQHF
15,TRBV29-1,CSLLGTGESYNEQFF
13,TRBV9,CASSVSDFYEQYF
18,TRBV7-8,CASSPRGTSGRQSDTQYF
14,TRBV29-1,CSVSGMKNTGELFF
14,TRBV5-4,CASSFLGPYNEQFF
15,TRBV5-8,CASSFGDRANEKLFF
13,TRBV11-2,CASSLDWTDEQYF
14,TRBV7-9,CASSLHTGDYGYTF
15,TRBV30,CAWSGGSSYNSPLHF
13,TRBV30,CAWSVGTAYGYTF
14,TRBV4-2,CASSQDWGPRTQYF
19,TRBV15,CATSRRSDRGTSSNTEAFF
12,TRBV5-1,CASSPVNYEQYF
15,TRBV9,CASSVVAGVWNEQFF
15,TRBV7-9,CASSLMASRAGELFF
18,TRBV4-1,CASSQYEGRGATNEKLFF
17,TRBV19,CASHGWDWYSGANVLTF
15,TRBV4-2,CASSQVASGYNEQFF
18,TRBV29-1,CSVEAGPTDRATNEKLFF
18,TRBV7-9,CASSLRASGGAGADTQYF
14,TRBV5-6,CASSLAGIGETQYF
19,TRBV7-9,CASSLGVGQGKTYNSPLHF
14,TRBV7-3,CASSLQSGGSEQYF
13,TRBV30,CAWSVLEGGEQYF
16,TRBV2,CASSELSGRGNYGYTF
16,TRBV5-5,CASSVQGAGENTEAFF
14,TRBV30,CAWSVGAFYTEAFF
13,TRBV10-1,CASSSRIQSPLHF
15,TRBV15,CATSRVGNRNYGYTF
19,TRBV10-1,CASSDLPGDFFSSYNEQFF
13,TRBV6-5,CASSSVRNYGYTF
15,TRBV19,CASMVVAGSGGTQYF
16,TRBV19,CASSAALTGGGRTQYF
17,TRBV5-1,CASSPGTGVRAGNTIYF
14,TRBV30,CAWSQDRGGQPQHF
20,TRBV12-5,CASGLVLSGTSGVLSGELFF
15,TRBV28,CASSFPPGSQETQYF
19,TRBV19,CASSIGLAGGPKWTDTQYF
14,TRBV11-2,CASRVPGLNNEQFF
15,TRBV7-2,CASSYLASATDTQYF
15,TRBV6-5,CASSKTGTSVDEQFF
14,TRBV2,CASSDRGLGYEQYF
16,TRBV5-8,CASSFVGAPYNSPLHF
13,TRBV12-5,CASGLGRSSEAFF
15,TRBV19,CASSIGDTYTDTQYF
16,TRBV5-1,CASSPGTSGLLETQYF
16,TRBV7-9,CASSLVESGGTDTQYF
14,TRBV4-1,CASSPGQGSQPQHF
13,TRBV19,CASGTGTGNTIYF
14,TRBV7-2,CASTSSGSQETQYF
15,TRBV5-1,CASSFRGLGGETQYF
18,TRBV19,CASRQTHGQGLENYGYTF
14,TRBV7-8,CASSFGPQGGPQHF
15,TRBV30,CAWAQGSGIADTQYF
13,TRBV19,CATGGAFTDTQYF